A single sample gave rise to the 3 T cell receptor beta chains below, sequenced in a study of glioma-infiltrating T cells. Amplification of TCR alpha and beta CDR3 regions from RNA used iRepertoire nested multiplex PCR. TCRdb analysed the multiplex PCR reads with MiXCR anew, one entry per CDR3 protein. Here the sample spans around 99,000 distinct CDR3 sequences, less than 30% being singletons. Material for sequencing was glioma tissue, nonneoplastic brain tissue, or PBMCs (not recorded which). The receptors here all came from a human donor with low-grade glioma or glioblastoma, undergoing nonglioma brain surgery, or in good health (not recorded which).

This clonotype appeared many times. This rearrangement joins TRBV18 to TRBJ2-5, with D unresolved. The CDR3 length is 13 residues. V was pared by 7 bases and J by 2 bases, with 11 bases between. The germline V gene has CDR1 KGHSH and CDR2 LQKENI. The CDR3 reads CASLTVVQETQYF. The CDR3 nucleotides are TGTGCCAGCTTAACTGTAGTGCAAGAGACCCAGTACTTC.

A note on this clonotype: Possible read error: a much larger clone is one base away. V and J are TRBV29-1 and TRBJ2-7, with D perhaps TRBD1 (6 bases). CDR1 and CDR2 (germline): SQVTM, ANQGSEA. V lost 6 bases, J lost 3 bases, and 12 bases lay in between. This CDR3 has 12 residues. The CDR3 bases are TGCAGCGTAGTACAGGGTCACTACGAGCAGTACTTC. Its translation is CSVVQGHYEQYF.

The table lists this clonotype with many counts. The chain uses TRBV20-1 and TRBJ1-5; 7 bases align to TRBD1. The CDR3 contains 14 residues. Losses at the gene ends were 6 bases for V and 6 bases for J; bases not matched to a gene: 11. Germline CDR1 reads DFQATT; CDR2 reads SNEGSKA (reference sequence). The CDR3 loop is CSAAPDRAGQPQHF. In DNA, the CDR3 is TGCAGTGCAGCGCCTGACAGGGCTGGTCAGCCCCAGCATTTT.